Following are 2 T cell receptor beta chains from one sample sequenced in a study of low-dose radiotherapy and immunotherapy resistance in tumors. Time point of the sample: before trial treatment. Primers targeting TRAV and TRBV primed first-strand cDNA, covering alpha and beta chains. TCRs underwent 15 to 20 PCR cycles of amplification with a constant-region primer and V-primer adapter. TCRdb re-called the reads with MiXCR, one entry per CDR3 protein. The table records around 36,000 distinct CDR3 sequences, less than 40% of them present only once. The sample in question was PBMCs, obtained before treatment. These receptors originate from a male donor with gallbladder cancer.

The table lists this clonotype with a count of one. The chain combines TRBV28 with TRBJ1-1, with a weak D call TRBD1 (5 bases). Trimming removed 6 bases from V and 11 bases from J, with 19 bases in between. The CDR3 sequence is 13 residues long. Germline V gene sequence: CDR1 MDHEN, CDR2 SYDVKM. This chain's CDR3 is CASSPGQAPGAFF. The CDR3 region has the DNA TGTGCCAGCAGCCCGGGGCAGGCCCCCGGGGCTTTCTTT.

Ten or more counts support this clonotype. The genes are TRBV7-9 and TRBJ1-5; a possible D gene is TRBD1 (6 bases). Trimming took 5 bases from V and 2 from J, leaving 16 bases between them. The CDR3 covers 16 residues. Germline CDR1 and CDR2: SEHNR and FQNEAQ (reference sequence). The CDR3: CASSPEGGQRNQPQHF. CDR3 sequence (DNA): TGTGCCAGCAGCCCTGAGGGGGGCCAACGCAATCAGCCCCAGCATTTT.